Following are 32 T cell receptor beta chains from one sample sequenced in a study of blood T cell repertoires in COVID-19. Profiled with immunoSEQ multiplex PCR; TCRdb holds only in-frame clones, not every one. The repertoire holds around 69,000 clones, with roughly 82% as singletons. Sequenced input: peripheral blood. All receptors come from a woman aged 55-70 years with acute or convalescent COVID-19.

The rearrangement joins TRBV7-2 to TRBJ1-6; no reliable D call. CDR3 length: 11 residues. V lost 4 bases and J 11 bases, leaving 6 bases between the germline ends. Per the germline V gene, CDR1 is SGHTA and CDR2 is FQGNSA. CDR3 amino acids: CASSSAAPLHF. Written as DNA, the CDR3 is TGTGCCAGCAGCTCCGCGGCACCCCTCCACTTT. Full variable domain (missing parts from reference TRBV7-2 and TRBJ1-6): GAGVSQSPSNKVTEKGKDVELRCDPISGHTALYWYRQSLGQGLEFLIYFQGNSAPDKSGLPSDRFSAERTGGSVSTLTIQRTQQEDSAVYLCASSSAAPLHFGNGTRLTVT.

The V and J genes are TRBV28 and TRBJ2-7; 10 nucleotides agree with TRBD2. CDR3 length equals 15 residues. The V and J ends lost 5 bases and 3 bases, in that order; junction bases with no gene match: 7. Germline V CDR1 and CDR2: MDHEN, SYDVKM. The CDR3 DNA reads TGTGCCAGCAGTAGCGCTAGCGGGAGTCGCTACGAGCAGTACTTC. Residues: CASSSASGSRYEQYF.

CDR3 DNA sequence: TGTGCCAGCAGCTTTCAGGGAAGCAATCAGCCCCAGCATTTT. Amino acid sequence: CASSFQGSNQPQHF. The chain uses TRBV7-2 and TRBJ1-5, with a tentative D call TRBD1 (5 bases). V shed 3 bases and J shed 1 base, with 7 bases lying between them. Germline V CDR1 and CDR2: SGHTA, FQGNSA. The CDR3 is 14 amino acids.

The gene calls are TRBV5-1 and TRBJ2-1; 11 nucleotides match TRBD1. This CDR3 contains 15 residues. In germline, CDR1 is SGHRS, CDR2 YFSETQ. V gave up 4 bases and J gave up 8 bases; unmatched junction bases: 8. The CDR3 DNA sequence: TGCGCCAGCAGCCGCGGGACAGGGGGAAGGGATGAGCAGTTCTTC. Its protein is CASSRGTGGRDEQFF.

The chain uses TRBV5-1 and TRBJ2-5, with TRBD2 matching over 11 bases. The CDR3 length is 14 residues. With V trimmed by 3 bases and J by 5 bases, 3 bases remained unmatched. CDR1 and CDR2 from the germline V gene are SGHRS and YFSETQ. In nucleotides, the CDR3 is TGCGCCAGCAGCTATAGCGGGGGGGCCGAGACCCAGTACTTC. Its protein is CASSYSGGAETQYF.

The rearrangement joins TRBV6-5 to TRBJ1-5, with 8 bases fitting TRBD1. CDR3 size: 14 residues. Germline V lookup: CDR1 MNHEY, CDR2 SVGAGI. After removal of 6 bases from V and 4 bases from J, the junction contained 5 bases not matched to a gene. CDR3 DNA: TGTGCCAGCAGGACAGGGGCCCTTAATCAGCCCCAGCATTTT. This gives the protein CASRTGALNQPQHF.

The chain has TRBV2 and TRBJ2-6, with 7 bases aligning to TRBD1. The length of the CDR3 is 18 residues. The V and J ends lost 4 bases and 2 bases, in that order; junction bases with no gene match: 11. Per the germline V gene, CDR1 is SNHLY and CDR2 is FYNNEI. CDR3 sequence reads: CASSAINRGSAGANVLTF. For the CDR3, the DNA is TGTGCCAGCAGTGCCATCAACAGGGGTTCCGCTGGGGCCAACGTCCTGACTTTC.

The chain recombines TRBV7-2 with TRBJ1-1; D is possibly TRBD1 (5 bases). The CDR3 covers 14 residues. Germline CDR1 and CDR2: SGHTA and FQGNSA. The ends were cut back, 3 bases at V and 2 bases at J, with 10 bases in the middle. DNA for the CDR3: TGTGCCAGCAGCTTCTTCGACAGTAACACTGAAGCTTTCTTT. Translating it yields CASSFFDSNTEAFF.

This clone was detected a few times. The chain is built from TRBV10-1 and TRBJ1-4, with D unclear. V was cut by 4 bases and J by 0 bases, with 24 bases left in between. In germline, CDR1 is WNHNN, CDR2 SYGVQD (reference sequence). The CDR3 has 20 residues. CDR3 nucleotides: TGCGCCAGCAGTGCCAATCCTAGGGAAACCGGGAAACCAACTAATGAAAAACTGTTTTTT. It encodes CASSANPRETGKPTNEKLFF.

This clone was seen a single time. The genes are TRBV7-9 and TRBJ1-5, with D unresolved. The length of the CDR3 is 18 residues. Germline CDR1 reads SEHNR; CDR2 reads FQNEAQ (reference sequence). V lost 2 bases to trimming and J lost 2 bases, with 19 bases between them. CDR3 sequence (DNA): TGTGCCAGCAGCTTATTGGTGTTTCGGTTCTTGGGCAATCAGCCCCAGCATTTT. It translates to CASSLLVFRFLGNQPQHF.

Concerning this clone: Mismatch with germline at one junction end may stem from a read error. V is TRBV18 and J is TRBJ1-1; no reliable D call. There are 13 residues in the CDR3. Germline CDR1 and CDR2: KGHSH and LQKENI. CDR3 loop: CASSLTRNTEAFF. Written as DNA, the CDR3 is TGTGCCAGTTCACTAACCAGGAACACTGAAGCTTTCTTT.

The J gene is TRBJ2-2, the V gene TRBV6-5, with 8 positions matching TRBD1. The length of the CDR3 is 15 residues. Germline assignment: CDR1 MNHEY and CDR2 SVGAGI. V dropped 8 bases and J dropped 5; count of bases not matched to a gene: 10. The DNA of the CDR3 is TGTGCCAGCGGGGTAGGGACAGGTCGAACCGGGGAGCTGTTTTTT. Its protein is CASGVGTGRTGELFF.

The rearrangement joins TRBV11-3 to TRBJ2-2; possibly TRBD2 for D (5 bases). Trimming stripped 1 base from V and 0 bases from J, with 9 bases between. Per germline, CDR1 SGHNT and CDR2 YENEEA. CDR3 length: 16 residues. CDR3 protein: CASSLGRIANTGELFF. The CDR3 coding sequence is TGTGCCAGCAGCTTAGGGAGGATAGCGAACACCGGGGAGCTGTTTTTT. Drawing the rest from reference TRBV11-3 and TRBJ2-2, the complete variable domain is EAGVVQSPRYKIIEKKQPVAFWCNPISGHNTLYWYLQNLGQGPELLIRYENEEAVDDSQLPKDRFSAERLKGVDSTLKIQPAELGDSAVYLCASSLGRIANTGELFFGEGSRLTVL.

This clone came up a few times. One end of the junction varies from germline; a read error may be responsible. The chain has TRBV18 and TRBJ1-3, with D uncertain. The CDR3 spans 12 residues. Germline V gives CDR1 KGHSH, CDR2 LQKENI. This CDR3 is CASSLIGDTIYF. CDR3 DNA sequence: TGTGCCAGCTCCCTTATTGGAGACACCATATATTTT.

This clone has more than one count but fewer than ten. The V gene is TRBV6-5, the J gene TRBJ1-1, with 8 positions matching TRBD1. This CDR3 comprises 14 residues. J was trimmed by 2 bases and V by 6 bases; bases with no gene match: 5. CDR1 is MNHEY, CDR2 SVGAGI, per germline. In DNA, the CDR3 is TGTGCCAGCAGGATAGACAGGGGAAACACTGAAGCTTTCTTT. It translates to CASRIDRGNTEAFF.

V usage is TRBV18 and J usage is TRBJ1-1; D is ambiguous. The CDR3 has 13 amino acids. CDR1 KGHSH and CDR2 LQKENI come from the germline V gene. V dropped 5 bases and J dropped 1 base, with 8 bases sitting between them. The CDR3 here is CASSETQNTEAFF. The CDR3 nucleotides are TGTGCCAGCTCAGAGACACAGAACACTGAAGCTTTCTTT.

Only one count was recorded for this clone. The chain is built from TRBV2 and TRBJ2-5; the match to TRBD2 covers 14 bases. The CDR3 is 17 amino acids. Germline assignment: CDR1 SNHLY and CDR2 FYNNEI. J gave up 4 bases and V 6 bases, and 10 bases lay outside the gene matches. CDR3 loop: CASRAGLAGGRVETQYF. The CDR3 DNA follows: TGTGCCAGCAGGGCCGGACTAGCGGGAGGAAGGGTAGAGACCCAGTACTTC. Looking up the rest from reference TRBV2 and TRBJ2-5 gives the full variable domain: EPEVTQTPSHQVTQMGQEVILRCVPISNHLYFYWYRQILGQKVEFLVSFYNNEISEKSEIFDDQFSVERPDGSNFTLKIRSTKLEDSAMYFCASRAGLAGGRVETQYFGPGTRLLVL.

The sample holds a few counts of this clone. The V call is TRBV30, the J call TRBJ1-1; D is perhaps TRBD1 (6 bases). The CDR3 is 12 residues long. V was pared by 0 bases and J by 7 bases, with 9 bases between. CDR1 GTSNPN and CDR2 SVGIG come from the germline V gene (reference sequence). In DNA, the CDR3 is TGTGCCTGGAGTGTCGTCAGGGGTGAAGCTTTCTTT. It codes for CAWSVVRGEAFF.

The genes are TRBV6-6 and TRBJ2-7; D is perhaps TRBD2 (5 bases). Germline CDR1 and CDR2: MNHNY and SVGAGI (reference sequence). The V gene lost 8 bases and the J gene lost 2 bases, with 16 bases spanning the gap. This CDR3 has 14 amino acids. The CDR3 DNA reads as TGTGCCAGCGCCCTTGGTGGGAGACCCTACGAGCAGTACTTC. It yields the protein CASALGGRPYEQYF.

The chain is built from TRBV7-2 and TRBJ1-2; 10 bases match TRBD1. With 5 bases clipped from V and 8 bases from J, the junction kept 11 bases outside the gene matches. Germline V gene sequence: CDR1 SGHTA, CDR2 FQGNSA. CDR3 size: 15 residues. The CDR3 DNA reads TGTGCCAGCAGCCATTCCGGGGACAGGGGTTCGGGCTACACCTTC. Amino acids: CASSHSGDRGSGYTF.

The V and J genes are TRBV5-4 and TRBJ1-4; tentative D call: TRBD1 (6 bases). Germline V CDR1 and CDR2: SGHNT, YYREEE (reference sequence). CDR3 size: 14 residues. Trimming removed 2 bases at V and 2 bases at J, with 7 bases between. This chain's CDR3 is CASSFGGTNEKLFF. CDR3 coding DNA: TGTGCCAGCAGCTTTGGGGGCACTAATGAAAAACTGTTTTTT.

This clone was observed a single time. The rearrangement links TRBV3-1 (or the pseudogene TRBV3-2) to TRBJ1-4, with 10 bases aligning to TRBD1. In germline, CDR1 is LGHDT, CDR2 YNNKEL (reference sequence). This CDR3 is built from 14 residues. The trim removed 6 bases at V and 7 bases at J, leaving 5 bases unmatched. The CDR3 loop is CASSRDRGREKLFF. CDR3 bases: TGTGCCAGCAGTCGGGACAGGGGTCGTGAAAAACTGTTTTTT.

This clone showed up just once. The chain recombines TRBV7-8 with TRBJ2-7, with 7 bases fitting TRBD1. The CDR3 is 17 amino acids. Germline CDR1 and CDR2: SGHVS and FQNEAQ. The trim removed 2 bases at V and 3 bases at J, leaving 13 bases unmatched. The CDR3 coding sequence is TGTGCCAGCAGCTTACCCCCAACTTCGACAGGGAACTACGAGCAGTACTTC. It yields the protein CASSLPPTSTGNYEQYF.

The V gene is TRBV15, the J gene TRBJ2-1; 9 bases agree with TRBD1. Germline V gene sequence: CDR1 LNHNV, CDR2 YYDKDF (reference sequence). The CDR3 is made up of 15 amino acids. With 0 bases clipped from V and 8 bases from J, the junction kept 5 bases outside the gene matches. Written as DNA, the CDR3 is TGTGCCACCAGCAGAGATGGACAGGGGTTCGATGAGCAGTTCTTC. The encoded protein is CATSRDGQGFDEQFF.

This clone is a singleton in its sample. The chain joins TRBV29-1 to TRBJ1-1, with D possibly TRBD1 on 6 matching bases. Looked up from germline, CDR1 is SQVTM and CDR2 is ANQGSEA. With 7 bases removed from V and 1 base from J, the gap between germline ends came to 22 bases. The CDR3 runs 16 residues. The CDR3 sequence is CSAPRGTGKGNTEAFF. CDR3 coding DNA: TGCAGCGCCCCAAGGGGTACAGGGAAGGGGAACACTGAAGCTTTCTTT.

This clone showed up just a few times. The chain joins TRBV7-2 to TRBJ1-2; 7 bases match TRBD1. CDR3 length: 15 amino acids. V was pared by 4 bases and J by 1 base, with 6 bases of the junction left unmatched. The V gene's germline CDR1 is SGHTA and CDR2 FQGNSA. CDR3 sequence reads: CASSSRQGLNYGYTF. DNA of the CDR3: TGTGCCAGCAGCTCGAGACAGGGTCTTAACTATGGCTACACCTTC.

V gene TRBV19 combines with J gene TRBJ2-1; 11 positions agree with TRBD1. The V segment lost 7 bases and the J segment 6 bases; nucleotides outside the gene matches: 14. The CDR3 covers 17 residues. The germline V gene encodes CDR1 LNHDA and CDR2 SQIVND (reference sequence). As DNA, the CDR3 is TGTGCCAGTAAGAAAGATATCCGGGACAGGGGGGCCAATGAGCAGTTCTTC. Amino acid sequence: CASKKDIRDRGANEQFF.

A single count supports this clone. V and J are TRBV9 and TRBJ2-1; a weak D match, TRBD1 (6 bases). The CDR3 loop spans 16 amino acids. Germline V gene data show CDR1 as SGDLS and CDR2 as YYNGEE. The ends were cut back, 6 bases at V and 2 bases at J, with 18 bases in the middle. CDR3 residues: CASTLEASGAYNEQFF. The CDR3 coding sequence is TGTGCCAGCACCTTAGAGGCTTCAGGGGCCTACAATGAGCAGTTCTTC. The full variable domain, in which reference TRBV9 and TRBJ2-1 provide the parts outside the CDR3, is DSGVTQTPKHLITATGQRVTLRCSPRSGDLSVYWYQQSLDQGLQFLIQYYNGEERAKGNILERFSAQQFPDLHSELNLSSLELGDSALYFCASTLEASGAYNEQFFGPGTRLTVL.

This chain uses TRBV30 with TRBJ1-2, with D uncertain. The V end was cut by 3 bases, the J end by 2 bases, with 13 bases between. Germline loops: CDR1 GTSNPN, CDR2 SVGIG (reference sequence). The CDR3 contains 14 residues. CDR3: CAWRDLGINYGYTF. DNA of the CDR3: TGTGCCTGGAGAGACCTCGGGATAAACTATGGCTACACCTTC.

This clone was found a few times. The chain combines TRBV5-1 with TRBJ2-2; TRBD1 aligns across 9 bases. Unmatched junction bases numbered 7, after V lost 0 bases and J lost 7 bases. Germline V gene data show CDR1 as SGHRS and CDR2 as YFSETQ. The CDR3 covers 16 residues. The CDR3 here is CASSLANRGQSGELFF. The CDR3 DNA sequence: TGCGCCAGCAGCTTGGCCAACAGGGGGCAAAGCGGGGAGCTGTTTTTT.

J is TRBJ2-5 and V is TRBV7-8, with D possibly matching TRBD1 (6 bases). From germline, CDR1 is SGHVS and CDR2 FQNEAQ. The CDR3 is 15 residues long. The V gene lost 1 base and the J gene lost 5 bases, with 14 bases spanning the gap. CDR3 nucleotides: TGTGCCAGCAGCTTAGGAAGACAGGTCGTGGAGACCCAGTACTTC. The encoded protein is CASSLGRQVVETQYF.

The chain recombines TRBV9 with TRBJ1-1; maybe TRBD1 (5 bases). V dropped 0 bases and J dropped 3 bases, with 12 bases sitting between them. The CDR3 sequence is 15 residues long. Germline CDR1 reads SGDLS; CDR2 reads YYNGEE. CDR3: CASSVEGYGDTEAFF. In DNA, the CDR3 is TGTGCCAGCAGCGTAGAGGGGTATGGAGACACTGAAGCTTTCTTT. Complete variable domain (other parts from reference TRBV9 and TRBJ1-1): DSGVTQTPKHLITATGQRVTLRCSPRSGDLSVYWYQQSLDQGLQFLIQYYNGEERAKGNILERFSAQQFPDLHSELNLSSLELGDSALYFCASSVEGYGDTEAFFGQGTRLTVV.